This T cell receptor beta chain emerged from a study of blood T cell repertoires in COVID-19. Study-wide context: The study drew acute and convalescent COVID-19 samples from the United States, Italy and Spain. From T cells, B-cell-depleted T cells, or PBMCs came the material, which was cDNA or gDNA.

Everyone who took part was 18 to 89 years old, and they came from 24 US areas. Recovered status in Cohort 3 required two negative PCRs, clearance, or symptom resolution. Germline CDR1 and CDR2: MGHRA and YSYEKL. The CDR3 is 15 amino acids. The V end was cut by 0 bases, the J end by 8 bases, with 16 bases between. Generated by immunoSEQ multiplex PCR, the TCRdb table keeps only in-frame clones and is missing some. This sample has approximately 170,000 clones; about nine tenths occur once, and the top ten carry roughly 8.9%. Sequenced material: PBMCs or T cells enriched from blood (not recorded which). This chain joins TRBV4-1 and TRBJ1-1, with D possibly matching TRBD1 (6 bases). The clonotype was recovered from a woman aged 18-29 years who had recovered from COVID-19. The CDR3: CASSQERQGLGEAFF. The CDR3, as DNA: TGCGCCAGCAGCCAAGAAAGGCAGGGGCTGGGAGAAGCTTTCTTT.